This TCR beta chain was sequenced during a study of shared clonotypes between healthy human individuals. The CDR3 has 15 residues. CDR1 is GTSNPN, CDR2 SVGIG, per germline (reference sequence). Deep level was the assay's run setting. Sequenced by immunoSEQ multiplex PCR; TCRdb stores in-frame clones only, minus some. The sample lists about 450,000 clones, 79% occurring once. As to this clone: Possible read error: a much larger clone is one base away.

The TCR comes from a woman aged 40 to 50 in good health. Some clones in this sample may be carry-over from other donors' samples. The sequencing input was PBMCs. The chain couples TRBV30 to TRBJ2-6; 7 bases line up with TRBD1. The CDR3 sequence: CAWGTDLSGASVLTF. In nucleotides, the CDR3 is TGTGCCTGGGGGACAGACCTCTCTGGGGCCAGCGTCCTGACTTTC.